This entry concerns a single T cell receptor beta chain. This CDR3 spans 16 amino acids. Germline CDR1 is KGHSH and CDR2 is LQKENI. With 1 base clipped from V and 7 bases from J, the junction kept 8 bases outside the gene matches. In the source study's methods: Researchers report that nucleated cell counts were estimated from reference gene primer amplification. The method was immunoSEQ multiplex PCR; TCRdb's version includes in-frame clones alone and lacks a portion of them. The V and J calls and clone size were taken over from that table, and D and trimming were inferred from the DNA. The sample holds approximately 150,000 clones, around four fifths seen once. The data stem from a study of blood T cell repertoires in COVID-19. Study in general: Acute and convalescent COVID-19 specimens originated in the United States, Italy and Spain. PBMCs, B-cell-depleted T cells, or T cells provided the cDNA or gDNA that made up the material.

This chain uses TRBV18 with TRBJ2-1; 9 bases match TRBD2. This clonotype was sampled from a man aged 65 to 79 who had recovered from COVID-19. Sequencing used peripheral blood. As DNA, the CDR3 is TGTGCCAGCTCACCACGGGATAGCGGGGGTGAAAATGAGCAGTTCTTC. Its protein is CASSPRDSGGENEQFF. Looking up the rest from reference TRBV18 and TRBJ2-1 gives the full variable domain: NAGVMQNPRHLVRRRGQEARLRCSPMKGHSHVYWYRQLPEEGLKFMVYLQKENIIDESGMPKERFSAEFPKEGPSILRIQQVVRGDSAAYFCASSPRDSGGENEQFFGPGTRLTVL.